Listed below are T cell receptor beta chains from one sample, sequenced in a study of CD8+ T cells in alopecia areata. The repertoire was sequenced with immunoSEQ multiplex PCR; TCRdb's copy has only in-frame clones and lacks some. The data contain over 110,000 clones, 51% of them seen just once; the ten biggest clones take up 0.95% to 1%. The specimen was CD4+ T cells sorted from blood, collected at week 0. Every receptor here comes from a human donor with alopecia areata. Both conserved end residues are part of each CDR3. Each record gives: V gene, J gene, D gene, clone size, CDR3 length, CDR3 DNA, CDR3 protein. D genes are given only for firm matches. A clone size is listed for some rows: how often the clone was seen (once, few, many), or a class if it is expanded.

>TRBV5-1|TRBJ2-2|TRBD1|NA|14
TGCGCCACCAGGACAGGGTCGCGGACCGGGGAGCTGTTTTTT
CATRTGSRTGELFF
>TRBV30|TRBJ1-5|NA|NA|14
TGTGCCTGGAGTGTAGAGCCTAGCAATCAGCCCCAGCATTTT
CAWSVEPSNQPQHF
>TRBV10-3|TRBJ2-5|TRBD2|NA|14
TGTGCCATGGGCCGGGGACTAGCGGGAGAGACCCAGTACTTC
CAMGRGLAGETQYF
>TRBV19|TRBJ2-3|TRBD2|NA|18
TGTGCCCAAGTACCCCACGGCGGGGGATGTCTTAGCACAGATACGCAGTATTTT
CAQVPHGGGCLSTDTQYF
>TRBV18|TRBJ2-7|NA|NA|14
TGTGCCAGCTCACCGCTGGACCGGACCTACGAGCAGTACTTC
CASSPLDRTYEQYF
>TRBV13|TRBJ2-6|NA|NA|17
TGTGCCAGCAGCTCTCGTTTCGACGGCTCTGGGGCCAACGTCCTGACTTTC
CASSSRFDGSGANVLTF
>TRBV9|TRBJ2-7|TRBD2|few|19
TGTGCCAGCAGCACCCAGGCCGGGACTAGCGGGAAGAGCTCCTACGAGCAGTACTTC
CASSTQAGTSGKSSYEQYF
>TRBV13|TRBJ2-1|TRBD2|NA|18
TGTGCCAGCAGCTTAGGCCCGGCGGGAGGGCGGTCCTACAATGAGCAGTTCTTC
CASSLGPAGGRSYNEQFF
>TRBV7-9|TRBJ1-2|NA|NA|16
TGTGCCAGCAGCCCAATCAAAATTGGGGGGGTGCGCGGCTACACCTTC
CASSPIKIGGVRGYTF
>TRBV30|TRBJ1-2|NA|NA|13
TGTGCCTGCCAGCGGGACTCCAACTATGGCTACACCTTC
CACQRDSNYGYTF
>TRBV6-6|TRBJ2-7|NA|NA|15
TGTGCCAGCAGTGGGGTCTTCCCCTCCCTTTACGAGCAGTACTTC
CASSGVFPSLYEQYF
>TRBV6-5|TRBJ2-5|TRBD1|NA|15
TGTGCCAGCAGCCGGGGGACAGGCGCCGTGGGGGCCCAGTACTTC
CASSRGTGAVGAQYF
>TRBV29-1|TRBJ2-7|NA|few|12
TGCAGCTCTCCACAGTGGGCACTCGAGCAGTACTTC
CSSPQWALEQYF
>TRBV7-3|TRBJ2-5|TRBD2|NA|17
TGTGCCAGCAGCTTAGGCGCGGCGGCGGGAGTTCGAGAGACCCAGTACTTC
CASSLGAAAGVRETQYF
>TRBV30|TRBJ2-3|NA|few|14
TGTGCCTGGAGTAAGGGGGGTGGCACAGATACGCAGTATTTT
CAWSKGGGTDTQYF
>TRBV25-1|TRBJ2-5|NA|NA|15
TGTGCCAGCAGTGAATTTAGGGGCCCTCAAGAGACCCAGTACTTC
CASSEFRGPQETQYF
>TRBV29-1|TRBJ1-1|NA|few|13
TGCAGCGTTGAGGGCAGGGGCGACACTGAAGCTTTCTTT
CSVEGRGDTEAFF
>TRBV15|TRBJ2-5|TRBD2|NA|15
TGTGCCACCAGGGAAGAGACTAGCGACCAAGAGACCCAGTACTTC
CATREETSDQETQYF